The entry that follows covers one T cell receptor (beta chain) sequence. The antigen this receptor binds is unknown. Per-nucleotide qualities are absent, and no much larger clonotype sits a single base away. This record comes from a study of tumor-infiltrating lymphocytes in oesophageal squamous cell carcinoma (dated by TCRdb to about 2016). V is trimmed back by 5 bases and J by 3 bases, and the junction contains 11 bases that no gene match accounts for. The CDR3 runs 16 amino acids, cysteine and phenylalanine included. Only CDR3 DNA remains: 48 bases, in frame from the first base. The germline V gene (reference sequence) provides CDR1 MNHNY and CDR2 SVGAGI. The receptor library was made with PCR. The reads were generated on an Illumina HiSeq 2000. Using fastp at Q25 and MiXCR, TCRdb reprocessed the public reads and kept productive beta chains. Rows with one shared CDR3 protein collapse into an entry with the most common genes and DNA. The sample table holds 15,000 to 20,000 distinct CDR3 sequences, of which less than 55% were seen once. The ten largest clones take up 30% to 35% of the sample.

Source material: normal esophageal tissue next to the tumor. Recombination connected TRBV6-6 to TRBJ2-7, with 9 bases in between that match TRBD2. This receptor was obtained from a female donor with esophageal squamous cell carcinoma. In nucleotides, the sequence is TGTGCCAGCAGTCCAAGTAGCGGGGGAAACTTCTACGAGCAGTACTTC. Its product reads: CASSPSSGGNFYEQYF.